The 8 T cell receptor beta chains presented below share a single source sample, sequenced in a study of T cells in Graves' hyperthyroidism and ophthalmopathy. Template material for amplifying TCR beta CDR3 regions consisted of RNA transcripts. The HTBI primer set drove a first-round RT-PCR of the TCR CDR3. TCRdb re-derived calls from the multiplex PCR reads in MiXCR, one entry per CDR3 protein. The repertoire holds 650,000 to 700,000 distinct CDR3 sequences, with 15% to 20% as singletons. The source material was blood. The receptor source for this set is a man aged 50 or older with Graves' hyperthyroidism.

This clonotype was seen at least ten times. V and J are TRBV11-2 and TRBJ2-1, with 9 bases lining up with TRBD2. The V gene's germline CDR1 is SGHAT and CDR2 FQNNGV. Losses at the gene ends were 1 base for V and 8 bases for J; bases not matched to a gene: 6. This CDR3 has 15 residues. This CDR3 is CASSLGWREGYEQFF. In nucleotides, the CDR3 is TGTGCCAGCAGCTTAGGGTGGCGGGAGGGGTATGAGCAGTTCTTC.

CDR3 coding DNA: TGTGCCAGCAGCCTCCGGACTAGCGGGAGCTCAGATACGCAGTATTTT. Translating it yields CASSLRTSGSSDTQYF. The rearrangement links TRBV13 to TRBJ2-3, with TRBD2 matching 13 bases. V gave up 5 bases and J gave up 4 bases; unmatched junction bases: 6. Looked up from germline, CDR1 is PRHDT and CDR2 is FYEKMQ (reference sequence). This CDR3 is built from 16 residues. Variable domain in full (rest from reference TRBV13 and TRBJ2-3): AAGVIQSPRHLIKEKRETATLKCYPIPRHDTVYWYQQGPGQDPQFLISFYEKMQSDKGSIPDRFSAQQFSDYHSELNMSSLELGDSALYFCASSLRTSGSSDTQYFGPGTRLTVL.

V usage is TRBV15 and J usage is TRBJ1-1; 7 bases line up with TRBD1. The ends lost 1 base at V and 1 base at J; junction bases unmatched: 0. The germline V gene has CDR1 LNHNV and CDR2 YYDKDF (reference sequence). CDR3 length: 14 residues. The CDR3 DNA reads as TGTGCCACCAGCAGAGGGACAGGGAACACTGAAGCTTTCTTT. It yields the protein CATSRGTGNTEAFF.

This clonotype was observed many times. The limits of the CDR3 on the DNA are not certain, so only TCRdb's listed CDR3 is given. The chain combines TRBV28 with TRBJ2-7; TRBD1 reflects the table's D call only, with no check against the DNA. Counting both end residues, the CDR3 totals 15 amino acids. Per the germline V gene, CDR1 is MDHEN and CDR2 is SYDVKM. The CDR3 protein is CASSFLETAGDEQYF.

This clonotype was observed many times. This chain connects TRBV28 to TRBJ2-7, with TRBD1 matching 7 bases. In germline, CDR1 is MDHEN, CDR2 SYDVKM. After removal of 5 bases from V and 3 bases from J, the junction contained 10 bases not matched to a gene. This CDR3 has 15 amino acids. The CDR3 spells CASSLPGQRVYEQYF. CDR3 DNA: TGTGCCAGCAGTCTACCGGGACAGAGAGTCTACGAGCAGTACTTC.

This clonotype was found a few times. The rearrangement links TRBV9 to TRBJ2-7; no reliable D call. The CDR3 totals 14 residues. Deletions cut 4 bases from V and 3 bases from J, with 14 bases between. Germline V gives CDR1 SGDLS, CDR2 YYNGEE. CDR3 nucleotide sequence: TGTGCCAGCAGCCCAGTCGGGCAGCACTACGAGCAGTACTTC. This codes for CASSPVGQHYEQYF.

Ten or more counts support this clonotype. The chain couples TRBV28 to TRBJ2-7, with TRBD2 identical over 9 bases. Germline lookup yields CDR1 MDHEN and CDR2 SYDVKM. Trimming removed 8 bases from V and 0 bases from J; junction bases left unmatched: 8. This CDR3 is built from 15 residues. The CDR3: CASLSGGSNSYEQYF. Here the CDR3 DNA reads TGTGCCAGCCTCAGCGGGGGGAGTAACTCCTACGAGCAGTACTTC.

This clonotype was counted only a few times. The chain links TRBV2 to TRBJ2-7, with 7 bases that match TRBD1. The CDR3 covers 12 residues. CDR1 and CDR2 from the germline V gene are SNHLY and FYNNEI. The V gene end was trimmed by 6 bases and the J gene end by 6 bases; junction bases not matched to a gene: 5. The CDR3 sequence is CASRTDRAEQYF. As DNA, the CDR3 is TGTGCCAGCAGGACCGACAGGGCCGAGCAGTACTTC.